This T cell receptor beta chain was observed in a study of blood T cell repertoires in COVID-19. The wider study: Both acute and convalescent COVID-19 samples were obtained from the United States, Italy and Spain. T cells, B-cell-depleted T cells, or PBMCs supplied cDNA or gDNA.

Enrolment of Seattle patients took place during active infection, and they were followed longitudinally. Original processing methods: Reference gene primer amplification in the assay estimated nucleated cell counts. Profiled with immunoSEQ multiplex PCR; TCRdb holds only in-frame clones, not every one. V and J calls and clone size are copied from that table; D and trimming were computed from the DNA. The sample includes 85,000 to 120,000 clones, over 60% of them seen just once. The CDR3 loop spans 12 amino acids. J gave up 1 base and V 7 bases, and 2 bases lay outside the gene matches. Germline loops: CDR1 SQVTM, CDR2 ANQGSEA.

Sequences were obtained from peripheral blood. The source is a man older than 75 with COVID-19, enrolled during active disease. This chain joins TRBV29-1 and TRBJ2-7; TRBD1 matches at 9 bases. CDR3 in amino acids: CSAGTGSYEQYF. In DNA form, the CDR3 reads TGCAGCGCTGGGACAGGGTCCTACGAGCAGTACTTC.